This TCR beta chain was identified in a study of lymphopenia after photon versus proton radiotherapy. Study observations and caveats: A bigger post-nadir fall in TCR diversity correlated inversely with survival time in deceased patients. Oligoclonal CD8+ Temra expansion after nadir drove photon patients' diversity drop. Relative stability marked proton patients; photon patients lost diversity and naive cells.

Per germline, CDR1 GTSNPN and CDR2 SVGIG (reference sequence). V shed 2 bases and J shed 0 bases, with 10 bases lying between them. This CDR3 spans 14 amino acids. TCRdb's copy holds only in-frame clones and misses some; the assay was immunoSEQ multiplex PCR. The sample gives some 20,000 clones, 75% to 90% of which show up once; roughly 10% is in the top ten. In the case of this clone: Its specificity is not known.

This TCR came from a man between 65 and 85 years old with pancreatic cancer. This chain joins TRBV30 and TRBJ2-5; D gene ambiguous. The source was peripheral blood, collected from a patient treated with proton-based radiotherapy. CDR3 DNA sequence: TGTGCCTGGAGTCTTCGACTGTACCAAGAGACCCAGTACTTC. Its protein is CAWSLRLYQETQYF.